This record looks at one TCR beta chain sequence and its context. Its specificity is not known. The junction shows a germline mismatch at one end, possibly a read error. Only in-frame clones appear in the TCRdb table, and some are missing; sequencing was by immunoSEQ multiplex PCR. The table has some 31,000 clones, around nine tenths seen once. This sample was included in a study of graft-versus-host responses after intestinal transplantation. Findings and limits, study-wide: The authors found GvH clones in recipient marrow, some appearing first in ileum or blood.

This CDR3 spans 13 amino acids. Germline V gene lookup returns CDR1 MGHDK and CDR2 SYGVNS. The origin of this receptor is a human patient who received an intestinal transplant, so some T cells may come from the graft donor. The sequencing used PBMCs, collected about 420 days after intestinal transplantation. The chain links TRBV25-1 to TRBJ2-1; D remains ambiguous. The CDR3 reads CASSEGSSNEQFF. The CDR3 DNA sequence: TGTGCCAGCAGTGAAGGCTCCTCCAATGAGCAGTTCTTC.